A single count supports the clone carrying this T cell receptor (beta chain). This sample was included in a study of blood T cell repertoires in COVID-19. Enrollees, roughly 18 to 95 years old, lived in 25 or so US areas. Assignments of participants to cohorts depended upon their own reported clinical history. Profiled with immunoSEQ multiplex PCR; TCRdb holds only in-frame clones, not every one. The repertoire holds about 200,000 clones, with 70% to 85% as singletons. Germline V gene sequence: CDR1 SNHLY, CDR2 FYNNEI. This CDR3 has 14 amino acids. With 8 bases clipped from V and 2 bases from J, the junction kept 7 bases outside the gene matches.

The material sequenced was PBMCs or T cells enriched from blood (not recorded which). This receptor was identified in a woman aged 60 to 75 with acute COVID-19. The chain carries TRBV2 and TRBJ2-3; 7 bases are shared with TRBD2. CDR3 region: CASGGRDLTDTQYF. The CDR3 DNA reads TGTGCCAGCGGGGGGAGGGACCTCACAGATACGCAGTATTTT.